This T cell receptor (beta chain) was recorded in a study of blood T cell repertoires in COVID-19. Libraries were prepared by immunoSEQ multiplex PCR; TCRdb keeps only in-frame clonotypes and omits some of them. The table records 30,000 to 40,000 clones, approximately 86% of them present only once. The sequencing sample was made of peripheral blood. This TCR derives from a man aged 65-85 years with acute or convalescent COVID-19.

The CDR3 loop is CASRTRTGPYEQYF. The DNA of the CDR3 is TGTGCCAGCAGGACCAGGACAGGGCCCTACGAGCAGTACTTC. The V and J genes are TRBV28 and TRBJ2-7, with 8 bases fitting TRBD1. Looked up from germline, CDR1 is MDHEN and CDR2 is SYDVKM. V was pared by 6 bases and J by 2 bases, with 6 bases of the junction left unmatched. The CDR3 has 14 residues.